The clone carrying this T cell receptor beta chain was recorded only once. Its antigen is not known. The germline V gene has CDR1 MNHEY and CDR2 SVGAGI. V gave up 3 bases and J gave up 1 base, with 12 bases separating them. The CDR3 spans 15 residues. Method: immunoSEQ multiplex PCR; TCRdb's copy keeps in-frame clones and lacks some. The sample gives 150,000 to 200,000 clones, about 87% of which show up once; under 6.5% is in the top ten. The entry originates in a study of T cell responses to AZD1222 COVID-19 vaccine. Overall study results and limits: A mostly white British donor set with more females was recruited, and clonal diversity was possibly underestimated. CD4 TCRs covered the whole spike, strongest at regions 160-218 and 743-854. The study found Spike-specific TCR breadth and depth rose after two AZD1222 doses.

Sequenced material: peripheral blood, taken on day 0 of AZD1222 vaccination. This TCR derives from an adult in good health. The gene calls are TRBV6-5 and TRBJ1-1, with a possible D match to TRBD1 (6 bases). CDR3 bases: TGTGCCAGCAGTTATTTAGGGACACAGAACACTGAAGCTTTCTTT. Translation gives CASSYLGTQNTEAFF.